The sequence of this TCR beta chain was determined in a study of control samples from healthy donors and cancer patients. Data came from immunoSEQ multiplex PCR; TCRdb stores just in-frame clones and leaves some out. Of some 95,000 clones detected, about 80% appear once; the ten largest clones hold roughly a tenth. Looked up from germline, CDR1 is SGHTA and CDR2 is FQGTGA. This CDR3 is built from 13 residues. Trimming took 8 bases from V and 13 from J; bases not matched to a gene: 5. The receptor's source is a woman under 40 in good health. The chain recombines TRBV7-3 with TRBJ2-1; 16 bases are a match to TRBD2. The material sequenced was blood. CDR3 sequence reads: CASAGLAGGPQFF. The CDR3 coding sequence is TGTGCCAGCGCGGGACTAGCGGGGGGGCCACAGTTCTTC.